The sequence of this T cell receptor (beta chain) was determined in a study of regulatory T cells in long-lasting Graves disease. Arm-PCR of CDR3 regions and iRepertoire HTBI primers were the basis on which TCR beta libraries were built. TCRdb analysed the multiplex PCR reads with MiXCR anew, one entry per CDR3 protein. The data contain 700,000 or so distinct CDR3 sequences, 30% of them singletons. This CDR3 contains 14 residues. The germline CDR1 and CDR2 sequences are GTSNPN and SVGIG (reference sequence). After removal of 2 bases from V and 4 bases from J, the junction contained 5 bases not matched to a gene. Time point here: persistent/refractory GD, antithyroid drugs over 5 years with positive TRAb. PBMCs provided the RNA from which the TCR library was made.

This sequence originates from a female donor with Graves disease. Specimen: peripheral blood mononuclear cells (PBMCs), collected when the disease was refractory, from a patient treated with antithyroid drugs. The chain uses TRBV30 and TRBJ1-3; TRBD1 agrees at 7 bases. In DNA, the CDR3 is TGTGCCTGGAGTCAAGGGACAGACGGAAACACCATATATTTT. It codes for CAWSQGTDGNTIYF.